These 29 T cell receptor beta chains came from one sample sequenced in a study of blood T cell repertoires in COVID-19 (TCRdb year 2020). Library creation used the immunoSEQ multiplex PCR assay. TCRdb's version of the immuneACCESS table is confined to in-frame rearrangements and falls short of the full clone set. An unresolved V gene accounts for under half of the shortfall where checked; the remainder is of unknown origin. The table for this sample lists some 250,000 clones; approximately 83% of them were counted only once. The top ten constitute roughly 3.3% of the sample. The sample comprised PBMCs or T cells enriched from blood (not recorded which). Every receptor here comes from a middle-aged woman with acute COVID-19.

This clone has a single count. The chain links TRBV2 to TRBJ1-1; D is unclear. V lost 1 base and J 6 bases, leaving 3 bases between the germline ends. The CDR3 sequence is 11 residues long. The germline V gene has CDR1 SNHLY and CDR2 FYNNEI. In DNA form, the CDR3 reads TGTGCCAGCAGTGAAGTCTCTGAAGCTTTCTTT. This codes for CASSEVSEAFF.

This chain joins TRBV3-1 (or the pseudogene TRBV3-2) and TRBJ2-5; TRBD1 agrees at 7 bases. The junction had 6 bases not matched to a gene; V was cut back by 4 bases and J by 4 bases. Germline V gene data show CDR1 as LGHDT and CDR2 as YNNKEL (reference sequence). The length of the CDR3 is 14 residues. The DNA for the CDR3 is TGTGCCAGCAGCCCTCTTAACAGGGGAGAGACCCAGTACTTC. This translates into CASSPLNRGETQYF.

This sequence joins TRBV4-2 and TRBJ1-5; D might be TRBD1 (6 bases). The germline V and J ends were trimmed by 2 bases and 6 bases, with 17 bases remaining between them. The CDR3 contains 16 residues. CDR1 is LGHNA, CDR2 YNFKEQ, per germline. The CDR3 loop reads CASSQSGAGVGQPQHF. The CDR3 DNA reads TGTGCCAGCAGCCAATCTGGCGCAGGGGTCGGTCAGCCCCAGCATTTT.

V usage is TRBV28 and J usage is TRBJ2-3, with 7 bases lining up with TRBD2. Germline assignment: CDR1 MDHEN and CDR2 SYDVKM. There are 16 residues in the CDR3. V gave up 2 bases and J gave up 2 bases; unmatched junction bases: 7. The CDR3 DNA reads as TGTGCCAGCAGTTTAATTGGTAGCGGGTACACAGATACGCAGTATTTT. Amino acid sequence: CASSLIGSGYTDTQYF.

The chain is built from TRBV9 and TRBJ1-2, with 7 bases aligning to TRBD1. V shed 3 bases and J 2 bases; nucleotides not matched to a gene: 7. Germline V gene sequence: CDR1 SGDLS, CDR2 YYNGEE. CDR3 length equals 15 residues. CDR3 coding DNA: TGTGCCAGCAGCGCCGCGGGACAGAGCAACTATGGCTACACCTTC. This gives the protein CASSAAGQSNYGYTF.

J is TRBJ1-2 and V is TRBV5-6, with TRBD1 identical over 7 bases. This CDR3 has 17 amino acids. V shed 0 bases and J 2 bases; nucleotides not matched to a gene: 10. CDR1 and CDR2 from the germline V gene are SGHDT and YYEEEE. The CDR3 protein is CASSLGAGQDLNYGYTF. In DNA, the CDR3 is TGTGCCAGCAGCTTGGGCGCCGGACAGGATTTAAACTATGGCTACACCTTC.

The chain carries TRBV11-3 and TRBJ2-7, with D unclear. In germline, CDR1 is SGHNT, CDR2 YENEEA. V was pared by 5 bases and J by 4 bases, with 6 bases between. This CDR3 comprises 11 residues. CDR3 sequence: CASSPGYEQYF. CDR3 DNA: TGTGCCAGCAGCCCCGGGTACGAGCAGTACTTC.

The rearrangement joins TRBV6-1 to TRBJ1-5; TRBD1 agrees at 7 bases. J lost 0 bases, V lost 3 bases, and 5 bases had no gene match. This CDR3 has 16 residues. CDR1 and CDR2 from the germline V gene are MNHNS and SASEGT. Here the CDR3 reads CASSDGTVGSNQPQHF. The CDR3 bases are TGTGCCAGCAGTGACGGGACAGTTGGTAGCAATCAGCCCCAGCATTTT.

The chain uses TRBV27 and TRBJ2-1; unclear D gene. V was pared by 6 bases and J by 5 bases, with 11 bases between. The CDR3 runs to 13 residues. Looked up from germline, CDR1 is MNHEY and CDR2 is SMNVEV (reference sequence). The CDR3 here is CASRDSSDNEQFF. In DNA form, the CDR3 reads TGTGCCAGCAGAGACTCCTCGGACAATGAGCAGTTCTTC.

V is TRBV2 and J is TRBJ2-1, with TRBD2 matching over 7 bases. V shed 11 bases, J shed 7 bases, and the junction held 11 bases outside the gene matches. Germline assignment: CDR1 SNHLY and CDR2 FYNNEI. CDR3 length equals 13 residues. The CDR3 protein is CASLMRERNEQFF. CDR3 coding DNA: TGTGCCTCCTTAATGCGGGAGAGAAATGAGCAGTTCTTC. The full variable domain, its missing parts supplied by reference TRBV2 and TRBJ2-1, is EPEVTQTPSHQVTQMGQEVILRCVPISNHLYFYWYRQILGQKVEFLVSFYNNEISEKSEIFDDQFSVERPDGSNFTLKIRSTKLEDSAMYFCASLMRERNEQFFGPGTRLTVL.

The CDR3: CASSPIYSGRVEQYF. CDR3 DNA sequence: TGTGCCAGCAGTCCGATATATAGCGGGAGGGTCGAGCAGTACTTC. This chain links TRBV5-8 with TRBJ2-7; 11 nucleotides agree with TRBD2. The CDR3 runs to 15 residues. Germline V gene data show CDR1 as SGHTS and CDR2 as YDEGEE. The trim removed 5 bases at V and 6 bases at J, leaving 10 bases unmatched.

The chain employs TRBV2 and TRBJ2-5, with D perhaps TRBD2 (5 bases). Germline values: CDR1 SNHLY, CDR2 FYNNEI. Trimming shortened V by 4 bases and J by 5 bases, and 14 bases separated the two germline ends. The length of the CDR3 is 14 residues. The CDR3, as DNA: TGTGCCAGCAGTGCATTCCGGGATTTGGAGACCCAGTACTTC. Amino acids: CASSAFRDLETQYF.

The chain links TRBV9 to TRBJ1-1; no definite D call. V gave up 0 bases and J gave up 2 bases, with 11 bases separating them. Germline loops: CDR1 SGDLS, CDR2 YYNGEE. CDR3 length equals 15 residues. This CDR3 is CASSVVEGGNTEAFF. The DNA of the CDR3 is TGTGCCAGCAGCGTAGTAGAGGGAGGAAACACTGAAGCTTTCTTT.

CDR3: CASSLGGTALATNEKLFF. The DNA of the CDR3 is TGTGCCAGCAGCTTGGGTGGGACAGCACTCGCAACTAATGAAAAACTGTTTTTT. This chain links TRBV5-8 with TRBJ1-4; 7 bases line up with TRBD1. The V gene's germline CDR1 is SGHTS and CDR2 YDEGEE. The V gene end was trimmed by 0 bases and the J gene end by 0 bases; junction bases not matched to a gene: 8. The CDR3 sequence is 18 residues long.

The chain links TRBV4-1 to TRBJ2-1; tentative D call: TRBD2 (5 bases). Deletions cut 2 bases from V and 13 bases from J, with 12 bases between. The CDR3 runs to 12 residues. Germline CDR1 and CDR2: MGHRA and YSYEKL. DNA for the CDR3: TGCGCCAGCAGCCAATTATTCGGGATCCAGTTCTTC. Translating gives CASSQLFGIQFF.

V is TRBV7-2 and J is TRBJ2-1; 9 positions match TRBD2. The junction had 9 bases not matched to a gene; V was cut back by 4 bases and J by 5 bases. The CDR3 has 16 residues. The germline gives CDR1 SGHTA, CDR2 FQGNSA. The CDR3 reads CASSSPSGRPNNEQFF. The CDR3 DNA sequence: TGTGCCAGCAGCTCTCCGAGCGGGAGGCCAAACAATGAGCAGTTCTTC.

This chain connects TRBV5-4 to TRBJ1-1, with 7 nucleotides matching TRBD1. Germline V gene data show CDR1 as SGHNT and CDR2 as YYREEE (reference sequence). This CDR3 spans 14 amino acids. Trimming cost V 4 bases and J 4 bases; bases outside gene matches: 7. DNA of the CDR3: TGTGCCAGCAGCGCGACAGGGAGAAGCACTGAAGCTTTCTTT. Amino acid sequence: CASSATGRSTEAFF.

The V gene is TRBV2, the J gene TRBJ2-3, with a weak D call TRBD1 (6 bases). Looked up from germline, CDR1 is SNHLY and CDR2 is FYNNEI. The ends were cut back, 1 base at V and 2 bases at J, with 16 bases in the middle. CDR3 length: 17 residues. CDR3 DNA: TGTGCCAGCAGTGAAGTAGGTGGAAAGGGGGTCACAGATACGCAGTATTTT. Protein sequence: CASSEVGGKGVTDTQYF.

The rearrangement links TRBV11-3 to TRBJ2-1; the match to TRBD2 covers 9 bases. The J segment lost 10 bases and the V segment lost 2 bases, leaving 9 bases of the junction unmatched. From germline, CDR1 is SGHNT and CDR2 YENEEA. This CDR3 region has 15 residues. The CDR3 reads CASSLPGGLAPEQFF. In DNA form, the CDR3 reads TGTGCCAGCAGCTTACCCGGGGGACTAGCCCCCGAGCAGTTCTTC.

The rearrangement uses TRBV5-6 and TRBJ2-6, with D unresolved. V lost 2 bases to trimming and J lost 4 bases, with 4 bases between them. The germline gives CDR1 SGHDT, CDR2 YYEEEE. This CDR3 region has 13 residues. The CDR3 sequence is CASSFIGANVLTF. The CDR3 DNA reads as TGTGCCAGCAGCTTTATAGGGGCCAACGTCCTGACTTTC.

DNA of the CDR3: TGTGCCAGCAGCCAAGATTCAAAAGGGCTAGCCAGAGAGACCCAGTACTTC. As protein: CASSQDSKGLARETQYF. This rearrangement joins TRBV3-1 (or the pseudogene TRBV3-2) to TRBJ2-5; a weak D match, TRBD2 (5 bases). The CDR3 sequence is 17 residues long. Trimming left V 0 bases short and J 4 bases short, with 18 bases between. The germline gives CDR1 LGHDT, CDR2 YNNKEL (reference sequence).

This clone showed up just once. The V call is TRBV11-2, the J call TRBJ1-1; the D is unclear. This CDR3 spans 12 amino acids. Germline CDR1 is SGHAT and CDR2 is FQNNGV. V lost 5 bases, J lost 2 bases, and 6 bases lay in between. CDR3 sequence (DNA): TGTGCCAGCAGCCTTATTAACACTGAAGCTTTCTTT. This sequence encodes CASSLINTEAFF. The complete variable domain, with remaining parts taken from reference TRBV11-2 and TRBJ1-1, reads EAGVAQSPRYKIIEKRQSVAFWCNPISGHATLYWYQQILGQGPKLLIQFQNNGVVDDSQLPKDRFSAERLKGVDSTLKIQPAKLEDSAVYLCASSLINTEAFFGQGTRLTVV.

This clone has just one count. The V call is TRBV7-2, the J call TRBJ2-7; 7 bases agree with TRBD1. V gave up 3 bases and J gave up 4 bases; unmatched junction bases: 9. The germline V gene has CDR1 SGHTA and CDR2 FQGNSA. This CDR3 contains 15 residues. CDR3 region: CASSFLAGGWYEQYF. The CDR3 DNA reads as TGTGCCAGCAGCTTTCTGGCAGGGGGTTGGTACGAGCAGTACTTC.

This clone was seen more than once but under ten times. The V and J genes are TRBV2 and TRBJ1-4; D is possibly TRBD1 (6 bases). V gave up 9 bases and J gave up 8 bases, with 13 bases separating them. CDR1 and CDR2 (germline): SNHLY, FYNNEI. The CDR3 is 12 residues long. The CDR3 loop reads CASYNRVEKLFF. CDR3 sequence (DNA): TGTGCCAGTTACAACAGGGTCGAAAAACTGTTTTTT.

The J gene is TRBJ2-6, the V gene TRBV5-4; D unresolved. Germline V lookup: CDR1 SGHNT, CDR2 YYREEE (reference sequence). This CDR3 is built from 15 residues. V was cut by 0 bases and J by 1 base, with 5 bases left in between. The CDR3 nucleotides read TGTGCCAGCAGCTTGGGTAGATCTGGGGCCAACGTCCTGACTTTC. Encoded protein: CASSLGRSGANVLTF.

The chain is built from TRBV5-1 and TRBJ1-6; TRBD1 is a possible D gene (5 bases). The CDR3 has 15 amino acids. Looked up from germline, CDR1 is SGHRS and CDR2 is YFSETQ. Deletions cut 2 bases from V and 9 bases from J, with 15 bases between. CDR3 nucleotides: TGCGCCAGCAGCTTAGGGGCAAGTGACGGTTCACCCCTCCACTTT. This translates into CASSLGASDGSPLHF.

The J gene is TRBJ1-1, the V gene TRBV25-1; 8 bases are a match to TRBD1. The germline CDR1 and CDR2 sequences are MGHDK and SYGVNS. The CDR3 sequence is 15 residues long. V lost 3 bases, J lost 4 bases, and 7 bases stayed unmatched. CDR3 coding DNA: TGTGCCAGCAGTGAGACAGGGGATCCTATCACTGAAGCTTTCTTT. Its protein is CASSETGDPITEAFF.

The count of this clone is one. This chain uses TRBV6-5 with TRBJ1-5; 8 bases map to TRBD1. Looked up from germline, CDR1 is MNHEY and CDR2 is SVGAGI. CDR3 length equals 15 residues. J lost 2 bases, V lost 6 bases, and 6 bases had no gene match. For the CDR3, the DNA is TGTGCCAGCAGGATGACAGGGGAGGGCAATCAGCCCCAGCATTTT. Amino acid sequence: CASRMTGEGNQPQHF.

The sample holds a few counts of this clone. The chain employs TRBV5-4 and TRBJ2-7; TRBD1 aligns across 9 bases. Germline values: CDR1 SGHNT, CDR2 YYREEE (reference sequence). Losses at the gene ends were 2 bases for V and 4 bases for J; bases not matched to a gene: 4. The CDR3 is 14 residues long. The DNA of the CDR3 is TGTGCCAGCAGCTTCGGGACAGGGTCTTACGAGCAGTACTTC. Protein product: CASSFGTGSYEQYF.